This T cell receptor beta chain was profiled in a study of blood T cell repertoires in COVID-19. Study in general: Samples taken during acute and convalescent COVID-19 were collected in the United States, Italy and Spain. From T cells, B-cell-depleted T cells, or PBMCs came the material, which was cDNA or gDNA.

The germline CDR1 and CDR2 sequences are KGHSH and LQKENI. There are 15 residues in the CDR3. V was shortened by 5 bases and J by 0 bases, with 10 bases between the two germline ends. In the authors' methods: The assay estimated nucleated cells by amplifying reference gene primers. The repertoire was sequenced with immunoSEQ multiplex PCR; TCRdb's copy has only in-frame clones and lacks some. V and J calls plus clone size are reproduced from that table; the DNA served to infer D and trimming. The table shows 300,000 to 450,000 clones, with more than 75% occurring only once. The clonotype was recovered from a human donor with acute or convalescent COVID-19. The donor label of this sample is uncertain. The sequencing input was peripheral blood. The chain uses TRBV18 and TRBJ1-4, with D unclear. CDR3 region: CASSMLSSTNEKLFF. CDR3 in DNA: TGTGCCAGCTCAATGCTAAGCTCAACTAATGAAAAACTGTTTTTT. The full variable domain, its missing parts supplied by reference TRBV18 and TRBJ1-4, is NAGVMQNPRHLVRRRGQEARLRCSPMKGHSHVYWYRQLPEEGLKFMVYLQKENIIDESGMPKERFSAEFPKEGPSILRIQQVVRGDSAAYFCASSMLSSTNEKLFFGSGTQLSVL.